Listed below are T cell receptor beta chains from one sample, sequenced in a study of blood T cell repertoires in COVID-19. Profiling relied on immunoSEQ multiplex PCR, and the TCRdb table lists in-frame clones only, not all of them. This table has about 400,000 clones, around nine tenths appearing once. The sample taken for sequencing was peripheral blood. These receptor sequences come from a human donor in a cohort sampled during active COVID-19. Each CDR3 is given with its conserved first and last residue. A D gene is named only where the DNA matches it firmly. A clone size is listed for some rows: how often the clone was seen (once, few, many), or a class if it is expanded.

d_gene	j_gene	len	abundance	v_gene	CDR3aa	CDR3nt
NA	TRBJ2-4	13	NA	TRBV2	CASSQRSPDIQYF	TGTGCCAGCAGTCAGCGATCGCCGGACATTCAGTACTTC
TRBD2	TRBJ2-1	14	NA	TRBV7-2	CASFQAGGGNEQFF	TGTGCCAGCTTCCAAGCGGGAGGAGGTAATGAGCAGTTCTTC
NA	TRBJ2-6	16	NA	TRBV4-1	CASSQDPNSGANVLTF	TGCGCCAGCAGCCAAGATCCCAACTCTGGGGCCAACGTCCTGACTTTC
TRBD1	TRBJ1-2	16	NA	TRBV6-1	CASSEDNTGAWGGYTF	TGTGCCAGCAGTGAAGATAATACAGGGGCCTGGGGAGGCTACACCTTC
TRBD2	TRBJ2-1	16	NA	TRBV7-8	CASSSAGGLSYNEQFF	TGTGCCAGCAGCTCCGCGGGAGGACTCTCCTACAATGAGCAGTTCTTC
TRBD1	TRBJ1-1	16	NA	TRBV18	CASSPQVPTGGGEAFF	TGTGCCAGCTCACCGCAAGTACCGACAGGGGGCGGTGAAGCTTTCTTT
TRBD1	TRBJ1-2	17	NA	TRBV4-1	CASSQVGGDREDYGYTF	TGCGCCAGCAGCCAAGTCGGGGGGGACAGGGAGGACTATGGCTACACCTTC
NA	TRBJ2-5	13	NA	TRBV3-1/TRBV3-2	CATWSLVSGTQYF	TGTGCCACCTGGAGCCTAGTTAGTGGGACCCAGTACTTC
NA	TRBJ2-7	14	NA	TRBV5-1	CASSFDSTAYEQYF	TGCGCCAGCAGCTTCGACAGTACGGCTTACGAGCAGTACTTC
NA	TRBJ1-4	12	NA	TRBV19	CASSNSQEVLFF	TGTGCCAGTAGTAATTCGCAGGAGGTACTGTTTTTT
NA	TRBJ1-3	14	NA	TRBV30	CAWSSPRSGNTIYF	TGTGCCTGGAGTAGCCCGAGATCTGGAAACACCATATATTTT
NA	TRBJ2-5	14	NA	TRBV7-8	CASSSGFEGETQYF	TGTGCCAGCAGCTCCGGTTTCGAGGGCGAGACCCAGTACTTC
TRBD2	TRBJ2-1	20	NA	TRBV4-1	CASSSETSGGAINSRNEQFF	TGCGCCAGCAGCTCGGAGACTAGCGGGGGGGCTATTAATTCCCGCAATGAGCAGTTCTTC
TRBD1	TRBJ1-6	16	NA	TRBV25-1	CASSYGGGSTNSPLHF	TGTGCCAGCAGTTACGGAGGGGGCTCAACCAATTCACCCCTCCACTTT
NA	TRBJ2-7	14	NA	TRBV19	CASSAARSLYEQYF	TGTGCCAGTAGTGCCGCCCGGAGTCTGTACGAGCAGTACTTC
NA	TRBJ1-5	16	NA	TRBV28	CASSRSGSSGSGPQHF	TGTGCCAGCAGCCGGAGTGGGTCCTCGGGGTCAGGGCCCCAGCATTTT
NA	TRBJ2-7	16	NA	TRBV7-8	CASSLEDRLMTYEQYF	TGTGCCAGCAGCTTAGAGGACAGACTCATGACCTACGAGCAGTACTTC
NA	TRBJ2-3	18	few	TRBV19	CASSIVRGSRASTDTQYF	TGTGCCAGTAGTATAGTCCGCGGCAGCAGAGCTAGCACAGATACGCAGTATTTT
TRBD2	TRBJ2-7	17	many	TRBV5-4	CASSLLGTASGSYEQYF	TGTGCCAGCAGCTTGCTCGGGACGGCTAGCGGGAGCTACGAGCAGTACTTC
NA	TRBJ1-5	14	once	TRBV5-6	CASSFFADNQPQHF	TGTGCCAGCAGCTTCTTTGCAGACAATCAGCCCCAGCATTTT
NA	TRBJ2-6	15	NA	TRBV28	CASSFVRPGANVLTF	TGTGCCAGCAGTTTCGTCAGGCCTGGGGCCAACGTCCTGACTTTC
NA	TRBJ1-3	17	NA	TRBV20-1	CSASPPPEWNPGNTIYF	TGCAGTGCTAGTCCCCCCCCGGAGTGGAACCCAGGAAACACCATATATTTT
TRBD1	TRBJ1-5	14	once	TRBV28	CASKLGQVNQPQHF	TGTGCCAGCAAACTCGGACAGGTCAATCAGCCCCAGCATTTT
NA	TRBJ1-1	13	NA	TRBV19	CASSLQRNTEAFF	TGTGCCAGTAGCCTACAGAGAAACACTGAAGCTTTCTTT
TRBD1	TRBJ1-4	14	NA	TRBV29-1	CSVVLGQGVEKLFF	TGCAGCGTTGTGTTGGGACAGGGAGTTGAAAAACTGTTTTTT
TRBD2	TRBJ2-7	14	NA	TRBV7-9	CASSRTSGGYEQYF	TGTGCCAGCAGCCGGACTAGCGGGGGATACGAGCAGTACTTC
NA	TRBJ1-6	13	NA	TRBV25-1	CATREGSNSPLHF	TGTGCCACCAGGGAGGGGTCGAATTCACCCCTCCACTTT
NA	TRBJ2-1	16	NA	TRBV27	CASSPPGTIGAGEQFF	TGTGCCAGCAGTCCTCCCGGGACAATTGGGGCCGGTGAGCAGTTCTTC
TRBD1	TRBJ2-5	14	NA	TRBV30	CAWSGDRGIETQYF	TGTGCCTGGAGTGGCGACAGGGGGATAGAGACCCAGTACTTC
NA	TRBJ2-5	15	NA	TRBV28	CASSSYRVEEETQYF	TGTGCCAGCAGTTCCTACAGGGTCGAGGAGGAGACCCAGTACTTC
NA	TRBJ2-1	12	NA	TRBV24-1	CATSGGRPEQFF	TGTGCCACCAGTGGAGGAAGGCCCGAGCAGTTCTTC
TRBD1	TRBJ1-2	15	NA	TRBV15	CATSSPRQGDYGYTF	TGTGCCACCAGCAGCCCGAGACAGGGGGACTATGGCTACACCTTC